Presented here are 21 T cell receptor beta chains from one specimen sequenced in a study of T cells in Graves' hyperthyroidism and ophthalmopathy (dated by TCRdb to the late 2010s). The library was generated by multiplex PCR. The sequencer listed for this sample is Illumina HiSeq 2000. The TCR beta CDR3 regions were amplified from the RNA transcripts. The TCR CDR3 was subjected to a first round of RT-PCR using the HTBI primer set and the Qiagen OneStep RT-PCR kit. TCRdb reran the public reads through fastp at Q25 and MiXCR, keeping productive beta chains. Merged by CDR3 protein, the rows form single entries marked with the most common genes and DNA. In this sample the table shows hundreds of thousands of distinct CDR3 sequences, 14% to 15% of which occur a single time. Together, the top ten hold around 14% of the sample. Sequencing used blood. The receptor set was obtained from a man aged 18 to 29 with Graves' ophthalmopathy.

The sample holds a few counts of this clonotype. The chain employs TRBV5-1 and TRBJ1-2, with a tentative D call TRBD1 (6 bases). Germline CDR1 and CDR2: SGHRS and YFSETQ. This CDR3 has 17 residues. The V gene lost 3 bases and the J gene lost 0 bases, with 18 bases spanning the gap. CDR3 DNA: TGCGCCAGCAGCTCAGACCTAGGGGGAGAAGCTAACTATGGCTACACCTTC. Translation: CASSSDLGGEANYGYTF.

This clonotype was detected ten times or more. The chain joins TRBV12-3 or TRBV12-4 to TRBJ2-5, with D uncertain. There are 11 residues in the CDR3. Between the trimmed V and J ends, which lost 5 bases and 5 bases, there was a span of 6 bases. CDR3 residues: CASSERETQYF. The CDR3 coding sequence is TGTGCCAGCAGTGAAAGGGAGACCCAGTACTTC.

This clonotype was counted a few times. This chain uses TRBV11-2 with TRBJ1-2, with D hard to call. Germline V lookup: CDR1 SGHAT, CDR2 FQNNGV. V lost 0 bases and J 7 bases, leaving 12 bases between the germline ends. The CDR3 spans 14 residues. The CDR3 here is CASSLERGMGGYTF. The CDR3 DNA reads TGTGCCAGCAGCTTAGAGCGGGGAATGGGTGGCTACACCTTC. Looking up the rest from reference TRBV11-2 and TRBJ1-2 gives the full variable domain: EAGVAQSPRYKIIEKRQSVAFWCNPISGHATLYWYQQILGQGPKLLIQFQNNGVVDDSQLPKDRFSAERLKGVDSTLKIQPAKLEDSAVYLCASSLERGMGGYTFGSGTRLTVV.

A remark on this clonotype: At one boundary the junction diverges from the germline segment, which might be a read error. The chain uses TRBV13 and TRBJ1-1; no firm D call. This CDR3 is built from 14 residues. Germline assignment: CDR1 PRHDT and CDR2 FYEKMQ (reference sequence). The CDR3 sequence: CASGLVLGDTEAFF. The CDR3 DNA sequence: TGTGCCAGCGGCTTAGTTTTGGGCGACACTGAAGCTTTCTTT. The full variable domain, in which reference TRBV13 and TRBJ1-1 provide the parts outside the CDR3, is AAGVIQSPRHLIKEKRETATLKCYPIPRHDTVYWYQQGPGQDPQFLISFYEKMQSDKGSIPDRFSAQQFSDYHSELNMSSLELGDSALYFCASGLVLGDTEAFFGQGTRLTVV.

Of note for this clonotype: This may come from a read error, since a much larger clone is one base off. V usage is TRBV9 and J usage is TRBJ2-5; tentative D call: TRBD2 (5 bases). Germline values: CDR1 SGDLS, CDR2 YYNGEE. The CDR3 has 12 amino acids. Trimming took off 0 bases at V and 9 bases at J, with 9 bases between the two ends. CDR3 nucleotides: TGTGCCAGCAGCGTAGCTACGGAGGCCCAGTACTTC. Its translation is CASSVATEAQYF.

This clonotype appeared many times. This rearrangement joins TRBV3-1 to TRBJ1-6, with a tentative D call TRBD1 (6 bases). CDR1 is LGHDT and CDR2 is YNNKEL in the germline V gene (reference sequence). The CDR3 loop spans 17 amino acids. Trimming stripped 3 bases from V and 0 bases from J, with 12 bases between. The CDR3 sequence is CASSQRTESSYNSPLHF. In DNA, the CDR3 is TGTGCCAGCAGCCAGCGGACAGAAAGCTCCTATAATTCACCCCTCCACTTT. The full variable domain, in which reference TRBV3-1 and TRBJ1-6 provide the parts outside the CDR3, is DTAVSQTPKYLVTQMGNDKSIKCEQNLGHDTMYWYKQDSKKFLKIMFSYNNKELIINETVPNRFSPKSPDKAHLNLHINSLELGDSAVYFCASSQRTESSYNSPLHFGNGTRLTVT.

In this sample, this clonotype turned up many times. The chain is built from TRBV24-1 and TRBJ2-7; 12 bases agree with TRBD1. Germline assignment: CDR1 KGHDR and CDR2 SFDVKD. The CDR3 runs to 20 residues. V lost 5 bases and J lost 2; bases outside the gene matches: 18. The CDR3 nucleotides are TGTGCCACCAGTGGCCTACTACAGGGACAGGGGGCGCCGAAAGCCTACGAGCAGTACTTC. Translating it yields CATSGLLQGQGAPKAYEQYF.

This clonotype has just a few counts. V gene TRBV19 combines with J gene TRBJ1-5, with D maybe TRBD1 (5 bases). Germline assignment: CDR1 LNHDA and CDR2 SQIVND (reference sequence). The CDR3 consists of 14 residues. Trimming shortened V by 3 bases and J by 5 bases, and 11 bases separated the two germline ends. This CDR3 reads CASSIIGTDQPQHF. CDR3 nucleotides: TGTGCCAGTAGTATTATAGGGACGGATCAGCCCCAGCATTTT.

This clonotype was recorded a few times. The chain couples TRBV7-6 to TRBJ2-1; either TRBD1 or TRBD2 may fit D (5 bases each). The CDR3 spans 13 residues. Looked up from germline, CDR1 is SGHVS and CDR2 is FNYEAQ. V was cut by 8 bases and J by 8 bases, with 16 bases left in between. This CDR3 is CASRTGTSHEQFF. The DNA of the CDR3 is TGTGCCAGCCGCACGGGGACCTCGCATGAGCAGTTCTTC.

This clonotype was seen ten or more times. The V and J genes are TRBV6-1 and TRBJ2-2; 7 nucleotides match TRBD2. The germline CDR1 and CDR2 sequences are MNHNS and SASEGT. The CDR3 extends over 14 amino acids. J gave up 3 bases and V 6 bases, and 4 bases lay outside the gene matches. CDR3 sequence (DNA): TGTGCCAGCAGATTAGCGGGTCACACCGGGGAGCTGTTTTTT. This sequence encodes CASRLAGHTGELFF.

The chain is built from TRBV12-3 or TRBV12-4 and TRBJ2-1, with TRBD1 matching over 12 bases. The CDR3 length is 14 residues. V dropped 5 bases and J dropped 8; count of bases not matched to a gene: 4. CDR3 sequence (DNA): TGTGCCAGCAGTGAGGGACAGGGGGCGGATGAGCAGTTCTTC. Its translation: CASSEGQGADEQFF.

The chain links TRBV5-8 to TRBJ2-1, with TRBD2 matching 7 bases. Germline CDR1 is SGHTS and CDR2 is YDEGEE. V lost 3 bases, J lost 5 bases, and 8 bases stayed unmatched. CDR3 length equals 15 residues. For the CDR3, the DNA is TGTGCCAGCAGCTCTAGACTAGCCGAACACAATGAGCAGTTCTTC. This translates into CASSSRLAEHNEQFF.

This clonotype appeared many times. V is TRBV27 and J is TRBJ2-7; 7 nucleotides match TRBD2. The CDR3 consists of 13 residues. The V and J ends lost 4 bases and 7 bases, in that order; junction bases with no gene match: 7. The V gene's germline CDR1 is MNHEY and CDR2 SMNVEV (reference sequence). The DNA for the CDR3 is TGTGCCAGCAGTTGGAGGGAGGGTTTGGAGCAGTACTTC. Encoded protein: CASSWREGLEQYF.

The chain recombines TRBV2 with TRBJ1-5, with a tentative D call TRBD1 (5 bases). Germline-derived CDR1 and CDR2 are SNHLY and FYNNEI. V was trimmed by 1 base and J by 3 bases, leaving 16 bases between them. This CDR3 has 17 amino acids. In DNA, the CDR3 is TGTGCCAGCAGTGAAGTGTGGGACCCCCAAGCCAATCAGCCCCAGCATTTT. Amino acid sequence: CASSEVWDPQANQPQHF.

This clonotype was counted at least ten times. The chain joins TRBV18 to TRBJ1-2; D is undetermined. Trimming left V 1 base short and J 8 bases short, with 14 bases between. CDR3 length: 14 residues. Germline values: CDR1 KGHSH, CDR2 LQKENI. CDR3 loop: CASSPQTRVNGYTF. The CDR3 coding sequence is TGTGCCAGCTCACCACAGACACGCGTTAACGGCTACACCTTC.

This clonotype has only a few counts. Here the CDR3 reads CSVPEYGYTF. In DNA form, the CDR3 reads TGCAGCGTTCCCGAGTATGGCTACACCTTC. The chain joins TRBV29-1 to TRBJ1-2; D not certain. Germline V gives CDR1 SQVTM, CDR2 ANQGSEA. V lost 5 bases to trimming and J lost 5 bases, with 6 bases between them. CDR3 size: 10 residues. The whole variable domain, filled in from reference TRBV29-1 and TRBJ1-2, reads SAVISQKPSRDICQRGTSLTIQCQVDSQVTMMFWYRQQPGQSLTLIATANQGSEATYESGFVIDKFPISRPNLTFSTLTVSNMSPEDSSIYLCSVPEYGYTFGSGTRLTVV.

This clonotype showed up just a few times. The rearrangement uses TRBV5-6 and TRBJ2-2, with 12 bases fitting TRBD2. J gave up 7 bases and V 2 bases, and 6 bases lay outside the gene matches. Germline CDR1 SGHDT, CDR2 YYEEEE. The CDR3 is 16 residues long. The CDR3 loop is CASSFSSGRAVGELFF. CDR3 coding DNA: TGTGCCAGCAGCTTTTCTAGCGGGAGGGCGGTCGGGGAGCTGTTTTTT.

The chain recombines TRBV24-1 with TRBJ2-5, with no clear D. The CDR3 covers 14 residues. V lost 1 base and J lost 4, with 9 bases in between. Germline CDR1 reads KGHDR; CDR2 reads SFDVKD. CDR3: CATSDFEAGETQYF. Here the CDR3 DNA reads TGTGCCACCAGTGATTTTGAGGCCGGAGAGACCCAGTACTTC.

This clonotype was observed a handful of times. The chain links TRBV7-9 to TRBJ2-1; 9 nucleotides align to TRBD1. Germline V gives CDR1 SEHNR, CDR2 FQNEAQ (reference sequence). The CDR3 is 15 residues long. V dropped 7 bases and J dropped 0; count of bases not matched to a gene: 4. In DNA, the CDR3 is TGTGCCAGCAAGGGGACAGGGAGCTCCTACAATGAGCAGTTCTTC. This gives the protein CASKGTGSSYNEQFF. The variable domain in full, with the rest retrieved from reference TRBV7-9 and TRBJ2-1, is DTGVSQNPRHKITKRGQNVTFRCDPISEHNRLYWYRQTLGQGPEFLTYFQNEAQLEKSRLLSDRFSAERPKGSFSTLEIQRTEQGDSAMYLCASKGTGSSYNEQFFGPGTRLTVL.

The chain combines TRBV4-1 with TRBJ2-1; tentatively, D is TRBD1 (6 bases). Germline CDR1 reads MGHRA; CDR2 reads YSYEKL. The ends were cut back, 4 bases at V and 3 bases at J, with 10 bases in the middle. The CDR3 loop spans 14 amino acids. The CDR3 DNA sequence: TGCGCCAGCAGCCCTGCAGGGGACTACAATGAGCAGTTCTTC. Translated: CASSPAGDYNEQFF.

This clonotype was detected many times. The CDR3 here is CASSFVTNYGYTF. The CDR3 region has the DNA TGTGCCAGCAGTTTTGTTACTAACTATGGCTACACCTTC. The chain couples TRBV12-3 or TRBV12-4 to TRBJ1-2; D is uncertain. This CDR3 has 13 amino acids. V was cut by 3 bases and J by 0 bases, with 5 bases left in between.